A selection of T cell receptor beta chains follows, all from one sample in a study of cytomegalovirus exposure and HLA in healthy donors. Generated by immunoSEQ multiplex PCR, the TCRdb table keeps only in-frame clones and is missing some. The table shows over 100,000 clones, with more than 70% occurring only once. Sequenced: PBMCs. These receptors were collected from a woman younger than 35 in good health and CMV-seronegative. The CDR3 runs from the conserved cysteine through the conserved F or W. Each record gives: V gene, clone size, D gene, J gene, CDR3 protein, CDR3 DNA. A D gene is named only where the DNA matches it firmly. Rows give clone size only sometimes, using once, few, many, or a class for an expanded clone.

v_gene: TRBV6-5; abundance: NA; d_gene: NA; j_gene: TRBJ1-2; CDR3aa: CASSYGGLYGYTF; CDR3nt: TGTGCCAGCAGTTACGGAGGGCTCTATGGCTACACCTTC
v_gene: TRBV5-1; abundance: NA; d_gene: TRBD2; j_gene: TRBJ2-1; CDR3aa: CASSLSPGGGAYNEQFF; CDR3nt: TGCGCCAGCAGCTTATCCCCGGGAGGGGGGGCCTACAATGAGCAGTTCTTC
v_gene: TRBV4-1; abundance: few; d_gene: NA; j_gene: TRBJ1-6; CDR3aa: CASSQPRVRSPLHF; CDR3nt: TGCGCCAGCAGCCAACCCAGGGTTCGATCACCCCTCCACTTT
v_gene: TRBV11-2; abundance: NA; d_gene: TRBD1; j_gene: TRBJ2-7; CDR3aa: CASSMGQNSYEQYF; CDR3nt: TGTGCCAGCAGCATGGGACAGAACTCCTACGAGCAGTACTTC
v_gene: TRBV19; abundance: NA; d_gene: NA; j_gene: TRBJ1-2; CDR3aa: CASSILYSRTRGGYTF; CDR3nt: TGTGCCAGTAGTATTTTATATTCACGCACCAGGGGAGGCTACACCTTC
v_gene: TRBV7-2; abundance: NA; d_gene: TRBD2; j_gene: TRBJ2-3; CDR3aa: CASSLGRGVDTQYF; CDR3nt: TGTGCCAGCAGCTTAGGTCGGGGGGTAGATACGCAGTATTTT
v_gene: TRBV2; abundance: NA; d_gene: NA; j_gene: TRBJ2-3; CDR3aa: CASSVVSPPLTDTQYF; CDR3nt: TGTGCCAGCAGCGTAGTTTCCCCGCCCCTCACAGATACGCAGTATTTT
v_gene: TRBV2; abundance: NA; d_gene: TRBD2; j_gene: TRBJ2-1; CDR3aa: CASGLERGVIRNEQFF; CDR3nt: TGTGCCAGCGGGTTGGAGCGGGGGGTTATTCGCAATGAGCAGTTCTTC
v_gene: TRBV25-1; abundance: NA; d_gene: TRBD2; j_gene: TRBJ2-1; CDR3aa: CASSEDRLAGVVHEQFF; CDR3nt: TGTGCCAGCAGTGAAGATCGACTAGCGGGAGTCGTCCATGAGCAGTTCTTC
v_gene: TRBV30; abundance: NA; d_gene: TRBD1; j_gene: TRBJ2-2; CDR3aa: CAWTKYGDRGTGELFF; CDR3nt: TGTGCCTGGACAAAGTACGGGGACAGGGGAACCGGGGAGCTGTTTTTT